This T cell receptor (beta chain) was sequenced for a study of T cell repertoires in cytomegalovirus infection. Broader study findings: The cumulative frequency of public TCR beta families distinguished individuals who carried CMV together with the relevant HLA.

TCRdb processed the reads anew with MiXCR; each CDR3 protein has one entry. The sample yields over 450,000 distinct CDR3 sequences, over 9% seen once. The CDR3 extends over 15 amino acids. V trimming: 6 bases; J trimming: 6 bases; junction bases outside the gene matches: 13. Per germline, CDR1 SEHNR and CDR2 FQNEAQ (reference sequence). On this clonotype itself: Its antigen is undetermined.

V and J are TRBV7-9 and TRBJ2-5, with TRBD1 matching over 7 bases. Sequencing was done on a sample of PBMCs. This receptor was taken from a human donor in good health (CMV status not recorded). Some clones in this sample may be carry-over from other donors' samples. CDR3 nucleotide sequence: TGTGCCAGCAGACAGGGGACGCAAACCGGGAAGACCCAGTACTTC. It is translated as CASRQGTQTGKTQYF.